Below, 17 T cell receptor beta chains from the same sample are listed, as sequenced in a study of blood T cell repertoires in COVID-19. Profiled with immunoSEQ multiplex PCR; TCRdb holds only in-frame clones, not every one. The data contain 53,000 or so clones, around 83% of them singletons. Sequencing was done on a sample of peripheral blood. These TCRs come from a man between 65 and 85 years old with active COVID-19.

The chain joins TRBV18 to TRBJ2-3; no clear D gene. Trimming cost V 2 bases and J 4 bases, with 10 bases left between them. Germline values: CDR1 KGHSH, CDR2 LQKENI. The CDR3 runs to 14 residues. CDR3 in amino acids: CASSPSQAADTQYF. The CDR3 nucleotides are TGTGCCAGCTCACCAAGCCAGGCTGCAGATACGCAGTATTTT.

The chain carries TRBV7-2 and TRBJ2-1; the match to TRBD2 covers 8 bases. Germline V gives CDR1 SGHTA, CDR2 FQGNSA. The ends lost 1 base at V and 9 bases at J; junction bases unmatched: 5. The CDR3 sequence is 14 residues long. The CDR3 protein is CASSLGPGGGEQFF. DNA of the CDR3: TGTGCCAGCAGCTTAGGCCCGGGAGGGGGTGAGCAGTTCTTC.

This clone was seen a handful of times. The V and J genes are TRBV6-2 or TRBV6-3 and TRBJ2-7; perhaps TRBD2 as D (6 bases). The CDR3 is 15 residues long. The V end was cut by 5 bases, the J end by 4 bases, with 18 bases between. CDR1 and CDR2 from the germline V gene are MNHEY and SVGEGT. The CDR3 DNA sequence: TGTGCCAGCAGTGAGGGCCCCGGGGGACTGTACGAGCAGTACTTC. It is translated as CASSEGPGGLYEQYF.

This chain links TRBV7-3 with TRBJ2-7; the match to TRBD1 covers 10 bases. V trimming: 5 bases; J trimming: 2 bases; junction bases outside the gene matches: 6. This CDR3 has 15 amino acids. From germline, CDR1 is SGHTA and CDR2 FQGTGA. The CDR3 region is CASSLFGTGAYEQYF. The CDR3 region has the DNA TGTGCCAGCAGCCTCTTTGGGACAGGGGCCTACGAGCAGTACTTC.

This clone was observed once. V and J are TRBV28 and TRBJ1-1; 8 bases agree with TRBD1. CDR1 is MDHEN and CDR2 is SYDVKM in the germline V gene. With V trimmed by 5 bases and J by 4 bases, 6 bases remained unmatched. CDR3 length: 14 residues. CDR3: CASSPYRGSTEAFF. The DNA of the CDR3 is TGTGCCAGCAGTCCCTACAGGGGGTCCACTGAAGCTTTCTTT.

The chain recombines TRBV7-3 with TRBJ2-1, with TRBD2 matching over 7 bases. CDR1 and CDR2 from the germline V gene are SGHTA and FQGTGA. CDR3 length: 18 residues. V dropped 1 base and J dropped 4; count of bases not matched to a gene: 13. CDR3 bases: TGTGCCAGCAGCTTAAGAGGAGGGGCGGGACTACAATACAATGAGCAGTTCTTC. It translates to CASSLRGGAGLQYNEQFF.

J is TRBJ1-2 and V is TRBV4-2; 9 nucleotides align to TRBD1. V lost 3 bases to trimming and J lost 5 bases; unmatched junction nucleotides: 4. The CDR3 spans 14 residues. Per the germline V gene, CDR1 is LGHNA and CDR2 is YNFKEQ. The CDR3 sequence is CASSQTGQGYGYTF. DNA for the CDR3: TGTGCCAGCAGCCAGACCGGACAGGGGTATGGCTACACCTTC.

The rearrangement joins TRBV9 to TRBJ1-1; D perhaps matches TRBD1 (5 bases). V lost 4 bases and J lost 10, with 20 bases in between. CDR1 SGDLS and CDR2 YYNGEE come from the germline V gene. The CDR3 sequence is 14 residues long. The CDR3 loop reads CASSPSGAFIRAFF. In nucleotides, the CDR3 is TGTGCCAGCAGCCCGAGTGGGGCCTTTATTCGAGCTTTCTTT.

The V and J genes are TRBV6-1 and TRBJ2-3; TRBD2 aligns across 9 bases. The CDR3 runs to 16 residues. Germline values: CDR1 MNHNS, CDR2 SASEGT. After removal of 4 bases from V and 1 base from J, the junction contained 6 bases not matched to a gene. CDR3 DNA sequence: TGTGCCAGCAGTGCGCGGGGGGGCCTGCGCACAGATACGCAGTATTTT. Protein: CASSARGGLRTDTQYF.

The chain is built from TRBV6-2 or TRBV6-3 and TRBJ1-1, with TRBD1 as a possible D gene (6 bases). Germline-derived CDR1 and CDR2 are MNHEY and SVGEGT. V was cut by 2 bases and J by 5 bases, with 9 bases left in between. This CDR3 comprises 13 residues. DNA for the CDR3: TGTGCCAGCAGTTACCGGACAGCGACTGAAGCTTTCTTT. Translated: CASSYRTATEAFF.

The rearrangement links TRBV7-8 to TRBJ1-2, with D possibly being TRBD1 (5 bases). The CDR3 consists of 16 residues. Trimming stripped 0 bases from V and 4 bases from J, with 15 bases between. Germline CDR1 is SGHVS and CDR2 is FQNEAQ. The CDR3 sequence: CASSLAAPGGSYGYTF. For the CDR3, the DNA is TGTGCCAGCAGCTTAGCCGCCCCGGGGGGGAGCTATGGCTACACCTTC.

A single count supports this clone. This chain links TRBV3-1 (or the pseudogene TRBV3-2) with TRBJ2-2; D remains unclear. The CDR3 is 13 amino acids. The V end was cut by 4 bases, the J end by 3 bases, with 6 bases between. Germline assignment: CDR1 LGHDT and CDR2 YNNKEL (reference sequence). CDR3 amino acids: CASSRHDTGELFF. The CDR3 bases are TGTGCCAGCAGCCGTCATGACACCGGGGAGCTGTTTTTT.

The rearrangement joins TRBV29-1 to TRBJ1-1, with TRBD1 matching 11 bases. The ends lost 7 bases at V and 5 bases at J; junction bases unmatched: 6. Looked up from germline, CDR1 is SQVTM and CDR2 is ANQGSEA. The CDR3 consists of 13 residues. Here the CDR3 DNA reads TGCAGCGCCAAGGACAGGGGGCGGACTGAAGCTTTCTTT. It specifies CSAKDRGRTEAFF.

A few counts support this clone. This sequence joins TRBV29-1 and TRBJ2-5, with D perhaps matching TRBD2 (6 bases). Looked up from germline, CDR1 is SQVTM and CDR2 is ANQGSEA. Trimming removed 2 bases from V and 1 base from J, with 14 bases in between. CDR3 length: 15 amino acids. This CDR3 is CSVERERDFQETQYF. The CDR3 coding sequence is TGCAGCGTTGAAAGGGAAAGGGACTTCCAAGAGACCCAGTACTTC. Based on the CDR3 plus reference TRBV29-1 and TRBJ2-5, the full variable domain is SAVISQKPSRDICQRGTSLTIQCQVDSQVTMMFWYRQQPGQSLTLIATANQGSEATYESGFVIDKFPISRPNLTFSTLTVSNMSPEDSSIYLCSVERERDFQETQYFGPGTRLLVL.

The chain joins TRBV11-1 to TRBJ1-1; perhaps TRBD1 as D (5 bases). Trimming left V 0 bases short and J 4 bases short, with 9 bases between. This CDR3 has 14 residues. Germline CDR1 reads SGHAT; CDR2 reads FQDESV (reference sequence). The CDR3 coding sequence is TGTGCCAGCAGCTTAGCGAGGCAGGGCACTGAAGCTTTCTTT. Protein: CASSLARQGTEAFF.

The chain recombines TRBV5-6 with TRBJ1-4; D unclear. The CDR3 is made up of 18 amino acids. Per germline, CDR1 SGHDT and CDR2 YYEEEE. V was trimmed by 0 bases and J by 4 bases, leaving 19 bases between them. The DNA of the CDR3 is TGTGCCAGCAGCTTGGCCCCACGGTCGGCGGGCCTTAATGAAAAACTGTTTTTT. Its translation is CASSLAPRSAGLNEKLFF.

The rearrangement uses TRBV6-1 and TRBJ1-3, with D hard to call. CDR3 length equals 14 residues. Germline V gives CDR1 MNHNS, CDR2 SASEGT. V was shortened by 3 bases and J by 4 bases, with 10 bases between the two germline ends. The CDR3 DNA sequence: TGTGCCAGCAGTGATTCATTTCGGGGAAACACCATATATTTT. The encoded protein is CASSDSFRGNTIYF.